The 2 T cell receptor beta chains below were found in one sample sequenced in a study of blood T cell repertoires in COVID-19. The data were produced by immunoSEQ multiplex PCR, yet TCRdb's version contains in-frame clones alone and is incomplete. The sample has 150,000 to 200,000 clones, about four fifths seen once. Sequenced sample: peripheral blood. Every receptor here comes from a woman aged 65 to 85 who had recovered from COVID-19.

The sample holds one count of this clone. The chain combines TRBV6-5 with TRBJ2-2; 8 bases are a match to TRBD1. Trimming cost V 2 bases and J 6 bases; bases outside gene matches: 8. Germline-derived CDR1 and CDR2 are MNHEY and SVGAGI. CDR3 length: 16 residues. The CDR3 reads CASSYLDRARAGELFF. The CDR3 DNA follows: TGTGCCAGCAGTTACCTGGACAGGGCCCGCGCCGGGGAGCTGTTTTTT.

The rearrangement links TRBV18 to TRBJ1-3; TRBD1 agrees at 7 bases. J lost 2 bases, V lost 3 bases, and 4 bases had no gene match. Germline V gene data show CDR1 as KGHSH and CDR2 as LQKENI. CDR3 size: 15 residues. The DNA for the CDR3 is TGTGCCAGCTCACCCCCGACAGGGACTGGAAACACCATATATTTT. Its protein is CASSPPTGTGNTIYF. The full variable domain, with the rest looked up from reference TRBV18 and TRBJ1-3, is NAGVMQNPRHLVRRRGQEARLRCSPMKGHSHVYWYRQLPEEGLKFMVYLQKENIIDESGMPKERFSAEFPKEGPSILRIQQVVRGDSAAYFCASSPPTGTGNTIYFGEGSWLTVV.